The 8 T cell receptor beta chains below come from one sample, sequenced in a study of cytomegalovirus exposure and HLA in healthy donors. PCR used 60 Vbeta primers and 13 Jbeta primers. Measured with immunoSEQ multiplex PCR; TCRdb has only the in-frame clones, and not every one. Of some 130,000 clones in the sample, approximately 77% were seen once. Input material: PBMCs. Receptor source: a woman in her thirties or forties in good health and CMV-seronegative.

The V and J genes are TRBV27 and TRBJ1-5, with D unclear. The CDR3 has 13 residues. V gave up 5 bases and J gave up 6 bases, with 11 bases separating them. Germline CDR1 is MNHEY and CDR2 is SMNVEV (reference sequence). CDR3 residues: CASSERVGQPQHF. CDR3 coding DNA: TGTGCCAGCAGTGAGAGGGTAGGTCAGCCCCAGCATTTT.

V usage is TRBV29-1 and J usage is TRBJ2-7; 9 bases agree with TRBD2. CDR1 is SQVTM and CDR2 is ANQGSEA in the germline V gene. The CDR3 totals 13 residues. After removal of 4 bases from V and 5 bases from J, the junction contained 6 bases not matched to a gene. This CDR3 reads CSVVLAGFHEQYF. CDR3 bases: TGCAGCGTTGTTCTAGCGGGGTTCCACGAGCAGTACTTC.

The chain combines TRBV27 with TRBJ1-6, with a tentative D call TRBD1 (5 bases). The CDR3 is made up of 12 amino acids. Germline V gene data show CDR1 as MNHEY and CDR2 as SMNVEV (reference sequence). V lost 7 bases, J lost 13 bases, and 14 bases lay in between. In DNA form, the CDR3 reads TGTGCCAGCACCGAAAAGGGGTGCCCCCTCCACTTT. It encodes CASTEKGCPLHF.

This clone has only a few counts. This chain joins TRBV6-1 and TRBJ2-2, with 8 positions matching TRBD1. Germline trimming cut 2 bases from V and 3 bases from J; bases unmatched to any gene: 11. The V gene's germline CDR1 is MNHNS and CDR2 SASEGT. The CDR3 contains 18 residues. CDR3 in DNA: TGTGCCAGCAGTGAACGGTTCAGGGGGCGTTTGGACACCGGGGAGCTGTTTTTT. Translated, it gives CASSERFRGRLDTGELFF.

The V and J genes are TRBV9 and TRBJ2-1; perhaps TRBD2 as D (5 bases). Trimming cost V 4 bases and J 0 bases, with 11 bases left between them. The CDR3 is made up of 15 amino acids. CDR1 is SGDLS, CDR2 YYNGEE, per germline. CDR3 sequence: CASSPRGSSYNEQFF. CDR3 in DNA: TGTGCCAGCAGCCCCCGGGGATCCTCCTACAATGAGCAGTTCTTC.

The CDR3 loop reads CASSSAGAGANVLTF. The CDR3 region has the DNA TGTGCCAGCAGTTCCGCAGGGGCTGGGGCCAACGTCCTGACTTTC. The rearrangement joins TRBV28 to TRBJ2-6; D is perhaps TRBD1 (6 bases). The V and J ends lost 4 bases and 2 bases respectively, with 9 bases between them. CDR1 is MDHEN, CDR2 SYDVKM, per germline. The CDR3 sequence is 15 residues long.

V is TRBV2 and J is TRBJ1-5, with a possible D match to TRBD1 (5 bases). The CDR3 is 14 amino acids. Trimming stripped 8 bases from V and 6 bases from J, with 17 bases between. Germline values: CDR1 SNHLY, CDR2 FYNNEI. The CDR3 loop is CASAGGLTIQPQHF. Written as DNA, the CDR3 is TGTGCCAGCGCCGGGGGACTTACGATTCAGCCCCAGCATTTT. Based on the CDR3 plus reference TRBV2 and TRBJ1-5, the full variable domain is EPEVTQTPSHQVTQMGQEVILRCVPISNHLYFYWYRQILGQKVEFLVSFYNNEISEKSEIFDDQFSVERPDGSNFTLKIRSTKLEDSAMYFCASAGGLTIQPQHFGDGTRLSIL.

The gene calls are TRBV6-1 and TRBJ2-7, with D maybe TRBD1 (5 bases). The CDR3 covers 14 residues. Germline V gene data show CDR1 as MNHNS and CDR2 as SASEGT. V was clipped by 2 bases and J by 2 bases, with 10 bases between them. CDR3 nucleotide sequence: TGTGCCAGCAGTGAAAGGACACTACCCTACGAGCAGTACTTC. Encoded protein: CASSERTLPYEQYF.